This T cell receptor beta chain was captured by sequencing in a study of blood T cells in healthy people across ages. Study-wide results and caveats: The fall in TCR beta diversity per million T cells was roughly linear with age.

Next came a second PCR, run for about 7 to 11 cycles, which used a sample-barcoded 5' primer along with a J-beta primer mix. TCRdb redid the calling of the 5' RACE reads with MiXCR, one entry per CDR3 protein. The sample consists of approximately 600,000 distinct CDR3 sequences, approximately 59% of them appearing once. Each donor was a healthy Caucasian individual from Russia, aged about 6 to 90. Each donor gave around 9.6 milliliters of peripheral blood. The V and J ends lost 6 bases and 1 base, in that order; junction bases with no gene match: 18. This CDR3 has 18 residues. The V gene's germline CDR1 is SQVTM and CDR2 ANQGSEA. As to this clonotype: The antigen is unknown.

Sample: blood. This receptor was obtained from a man between 60 and 75 years old in good health. The rearrangement joins TRBV29-1 to TRBJ1-1; 9 bases agree with TRBD1. The DNA for the CDR3 is TGCAGCGTAGGGGGAACAGGGGGCTCTCAGCACGCGAACACTGAAGCTTTCTTT. As protein: CSVGGTGGSQHANTEAFF.